This TCR beta chain emerged from a study of blood T cells in healthy people across ages. Germline V gives CDR1 SGHTA, CDR2 FQGNSA. The CDR3 is made up of 12 amino acids. The V end lost 5 bases, the J end lost 11 bases, and 15 bases lay between the germline ends. To note about this clonotype: Its matching antigen is unknown.

Study conclusions and caveats: Age advanced and TCR beta diversity per million T cells fell, roughly linearly.

Sample-barcoded 5' priming and a J-beta primer mix drove a second PCR of 7 to 11 cycles. From the 5' RACE reads, TCRdb called clonotypes with MiXCR, one entry per CDR3 protein. The table includes hundreds of thousands of distinct CDR3 sequences, roughly 50% detected once. Sequencing used blood. The chain joins TRBV7-2 to TRBJ1-1; maybe TRBD1 (6 bases). The clonotype was recovered from a woman aged 55-70 years in good health. The CDR3 nucleotides read TGTGCCAGCAGCCCACAGGGTTTGCGGGCTTTCTTT. It specifies CASSPQGLRAFF.